This TCR beta chain was sequenced in a study of cytomegalovirus exposure and HLA in healthy donors. Vbeta (60) and Jbeta (13) primers were used in the PCR. Assay: immunoSEQ multiplex PCR; the TCRdb copy retains only in-frame clones and omits some. Among some 160,000 clones, roughly 88% were seen once, and the ten largest hold about 6.8%. The V segment lost 3 bases and the J segment 5 bases; nucleotides outside the gene matches: 9. Germline CDR1 is SGHRS and CDR2 is YFSETQ. This CDR3 comprises 16 residues. The receptor was isolated from a man in his fifties or sixties in good health and CMV-seropositive. The V and J genes are TRBV5-1 and TRBJ2-2; 8 bases line up with TRBD2. Material: PBMCs. The CDR3 sequence: CASSSEAGVETGELFF. CDR3 DNA: TGCGCCAGCAGCTCCGAAGCGGGAGTGGAGACCGGGGAGCTGTTTTTT.